This is a list of T cell receptor beta chains from one sample in a study of blood T cell repertoires in COVID-19. The table came from immunoSEQ multiplex PCR; TCRdb's copy has only in-frame clones and leaves some out. The sample comprises around 320,000 clones, around nine tenths of which are singletons, and 2.5% to 3.5% rests with the top ten. Sequencing used PBMCs or T cells enriched from blood (not recorded which). The receptors stem from a woman aged 45-65 years who had been exposed to COVID-19. Each CDR3 is given with its conserved first and last residue. The D gene is left open where the match is weak. The size entry is marked missing in some rows and otherwise reads once, few, many or a size class.

NA,TRBV19,TRBJ1-1,NA,15,TGTGCCAGTAGTATAACTCCGGACAGACACACTGAAGCTTTCTTT,CASSITPDRHTEAFF
TRBD1,TRBV9,TRBJ1-1,NA,15,TGTGCCAGCAGCGCACAGGGGTCACGCCATCCTGAAGCTTTCTTT,CASSAQGSRHPEAFF
TRBD1,TRBV4-1,TRBJ2-5,NA,17,TGCGCCAGCAGCCAACATCCGGGACAGGGGGACCAAGAGACCCAGTACTTC,CASSQHPGQGDQETQYF
NA,TRBV19,TRBJ2-2,few,14,TGTGCCAGTATGAACAGGACGAACACCGGGGAGCTGTTTTTT,CASMNRTNTGELFF
NA,TRBV3-1/TRBV3-2,TRBJ2-2,NA,13,TGTGCCAGCAGCCAAGTTTCAGGGTGGGAGCTGTTTTTT,CASSQVSGWELFF
TRBD1,TRBV9,TRBJ2-7,NA,14,TGTGCCAGCAGCGCCGGGACAGTTTCCTACGAGCAGTACTTC,CASSAGTVSYEQYF
TRBD1,TRBV2,TRBJ2-7,NA,16,TGTGCCAGCAGCTCAGACGCGGGGACAGGGGGCGTCGAGCAGTACTTC,CASSSDAGTGGVEQYF
NA,TRBV15,TRBJ1-1,NA,13,TGTGCCACCAGCAGCGAACGCGGGACTGAAGCTTTCTTT,CATSSERGTEAFF
NA,TRBV16,TRBJ1-2,NA,13,TGTGCCAGCAGCCGAACTACCGGGTATGGCTACACCTTC,CASSRTTGYGYTF
NA,TRBV5-1,TRBJ2-1,NA,17,TGCGCCAGCAGCCAAGGAGGGACAGTTAGCTCCTACAATGAGCAGTTCTTC,CASSQGGTVSSYNEQFF
NA,TRBV6-5,TRBJ2-7,few,16,TGTGCCAGCAGTTACTCCCTCACAGGCGGACGCTACGAGCAGTACTTC,CASSYSLTGGRYEQYF
NA,TRBV5-1,TRBJ1-2,NA,13,TGCGCCAGCAGCTTTGGTCAGGGAAGTGGCTACACCTTC,CASSFGQGSGYTF
TRBD2,TRBV4-2,TRBJ2-7,NA,16,TGTGCCAGCAGCCAAGATCTTCTAGCGGGGGATTACGAGCAGTACTTC,CASSQDLLAGDYEQYF
NA,TRBV2,TRBJ1-6,NA,14,TGTGCCAGCAGTGAATACGGAGGTAGTTCACCCCTCCACTTT,CASSEYGGSSPLHF
NA,TRBV11-2,TRBJ2-5,NA,15,TGTGCCAGCAGCGAGGGGACACAGGAACGAGAGACCCAGTACTTC,CASSEGTQERETQYF
NA,TRBV7-8,TRBJ2-1,NA,12,TGTGCCAGCAGCTTCCTAAACAATGAGCAGTTCTTC,CASSFLNNEQFF
NA,TRBV3-1/TRBV3-2,TRBJ2-1,NA,16,TGTGCCAGCAGCCAAGATTTTCAGGGTTGGTACAATGAGCAGTTCTTC,CASSQDFQGWYNEQFF
TRBD1,TRBV5-1,TRBJ1-1,NA,15,TGCGCCAGCAGCATAGAGACAGGGCTGAACACTGAAGCTTTCTTT,CASSIETGLNTEAFF
TRBD1,TRBV30,TRBJ2-1,NA,16,TGTGCCTGGAGAACCTCCGGGACAGGGGGTTACAATGAGCAGTTCTTC,CAWRTSGTGGYNEQFF
TRBD1,TRBV7-9,TRBJ1-5,NA,16,TGTGCCAGCAGCTTAGAATTAGGACAGGGCGATCAGCCCCAGCATTTT,CASSLELGQGDQPQHF
TRBD1,TRBV4-2,TRBJ2-1,NA,14,TGTGCCAGCAGCCCCAAGGACAGGGGGAATGAGCAGTTCTTC,CASSPKDRGNEQFF
TRBD1,TRBV19,TRBJ2-1,NA,15,TGTGCCAGTAGTATTGACAGGGGGAAGATAAATGAGCAGTTCTTC,CASSIDRGKINEQFF
NA,TRBV24-1,TRBJ2-2,NA,16,TGTGCCACCAGTGATCGACACCGCAGGGACACCGGGGAGCTGTTTTTT,CATSDRHRRDTGELFF
NA,TRBV5-1,TRBJ2-4,NA,14,TGCGCCAGCAGCGGTGGAGGGGTTATGAACATTCAGTACTTC,CASSGGGVMNIQYF
NA,TRBV28,TRBJ1-2,NA,12,TGTGCCAGCAGTCTAGACCGGCCTGGCTACACCTTC,CASSLDRPGYTF
TRBD1,TRBV30,TRBJ1-2,NA,15,TGTGCCTGGAGGCCGACAGGGGGCCTCCTCTATGGCTACACCTTC,CAWRPTGGLLYGYTF
NA,TRBV7-2,TRBJ1-5,NA,15,TGTGCCAGCAGCGTTTGGGACGGAGGGGATCAGCCCCAGCATTTT,CASSVWDGGDQPQHF
TRBD1,TRBV10-3,TRBJ2-3,NA,16,TGTGCCATCAGTGATCGGGTGGACAGGGGAGGGGATACGCAGTATTTT,CAISDRVDRGGDTQYF
NA,TRBV18,TRBJ2-5,NA,15,TGTGCCAGCTCACCACCGAATCCAGGGCAAGAGACCCAGTACTTC,CASSPPNPGQETQYF
TRBD1,TRBV2,TRBJ1-3,NA,17,TGTGCCAGCAGTGGGGCTCGTAAGGGACAGGGAGGAAACACCATATATTTT,CASSGARKGQGGNTIYF
NA,TRBV5-5,TRBJ1-6,NA,15,TGTGCCAGCAGCTCAGTTGCCGGGTTTAATTCACCCCTCCACTTT,CASSSVAGFNSPLHF
NA,TRBV11-2,TRBJ2-1,NA,14,TGTGCCAGCAGCACTTTCGCGGAGGGGGCCGTGCAGTTCTTC,CASSTFAEGAVQFF
NA,TRBV5-6,TRBJ1-1,NA,16,TGTGCCAGCAGCTTGGCCTTTGGGGGCGTAAACACTGAAGCTTTCTTT,CASSLAFGGVNTEAFF
NA,TRBV6-4,TRBJ1-4,NA,18,TGTGCCACGCCCGGTGGGTTGGAACAGAAAGCAACTAATGAAAAACTGTTTTTT,CATPGGLEQKATNEKLFF
TRBD1,TRBV7-9,TRBJ2-7,NA,15,TGTGCCAGCAGCTCCCACGGGACAGGGCGAGCCGAGCAGTACTTC,CASSSHGTGRAEQYF
TRBD1,TRBV6-5,TRBJ1-6,few,11,TGTGCCAGCAGGGACAGGGGGCTGCTCCACTTT,CASRDRGLLHF
TRBD1,TRBV19,TRBJ1-6,NA,16,TGTGCCAGTATGATGCGGGACAGTGTCTCGGATTCACCCCTCCACTTT,CASMMRDSVSDSPLHF
NA,TRBV10-3,TRBJ2-5,NA,15,TGTGCCATCAGTGATCCTGGGGGGATTGGGGAGACCCAGTACTTC,CAISDPGGIGETQYF
NA,TRBV24-1,TRBJ2-5,once,14,TGTGCCACCAGTGGAGTCGGAGGGGCAGAGACCCAGTACTTC,CATSGVGGAETQYF
TRBD2,TRBV29-1,TRBJ2-2,NA,16,TGCAGCGTTGGCGGGACTAGCGGACCGAACACCGGGGAGCTGTTTTTT,CSVGGTSGPNTGELFF
NA,TRBV7-8,TRBJ2-7,NA,16,TGTGCCAGCAGTCGGGGTGGGGGCGCCGGGGTTTGGGAGCAGTACTTC,CASSRGGGAGVWEQYF
NA,TRBV28,TRBJ2-7,NA,13,TGTGCCACCGGACCAACAGGCCCCTCGAGGCAGTACTTC,CATGPTGPSRQYF
NA,TRBV5-6,TRBJ2-7,NA,15,TGTGCCAGCAGTTGGGGCGTAAGGAGCTCCTACGAGCAGTACTTC,CASSWGVRSSYEQYF
NA,TRBV4-1,TRBJ1-2,NA,15,TGCGCCAGCAGCCAAGATATGGGACTCGTCTATGGCTACACCTTC,CASSQDMGLVYGYTF
TRBD2,TRBV5-1,TRBJ2-1,NA,15,TGCGCCAGCAGCTTGGAGGGACTAAACTACAATGAGCAGTTCTTC,CASSLEGLNYNEQFF
NA,TRBV7-2,TRBJ1-2,few,14,TGTGCCAGCAGTAGTCCGGGAGCTAACTATGGCTACACCTTC,CASSSPGANYGYTF
NA,TRBV5-5,TRBJ2-2,NA,14,TGTGCCACCACAAAACAGGGGAACACCGGGGAGCTGTTTTTT,CATTKQGNTGELFF
NA,TRBV6-1,TRBJ1-2,NA,15,TGTGCCAGCAGTGACGGGGGGGGCAGTTTCTATGGCTACACCTTC,CASSDGGGSFYGYTF
TRBD1,TRBV6-1,TRBJ1-6,NA,16,TGTGCCAGCAGTGAATGGGGGCCAGGGGGAAATTCACCCCTCCACTTT,CASSEWGPGGNSPLHF
NA,TRBV6-2/TRBV6-3,TRBJ1-5,NA,15,TGTGCCAGCAGTCCACTCCGGACAGACAATCAGCCCCAGCATTTT,CASSPLRTDNQPQHF
NA,TRBV6-6,TRBJ1-1,NA,12,TGTGCCAGCAGTTATCTCGACAAGGAAGCTTTCTTT,CASSYLDKEAFF
NA,TRBV24-1,TRBJ2-1,NA,15,TGTGCCACCAGTCAACCCGTAGAGGCCAACAATGAGCAGTTCTTC,CATSQPVEANNEQFF